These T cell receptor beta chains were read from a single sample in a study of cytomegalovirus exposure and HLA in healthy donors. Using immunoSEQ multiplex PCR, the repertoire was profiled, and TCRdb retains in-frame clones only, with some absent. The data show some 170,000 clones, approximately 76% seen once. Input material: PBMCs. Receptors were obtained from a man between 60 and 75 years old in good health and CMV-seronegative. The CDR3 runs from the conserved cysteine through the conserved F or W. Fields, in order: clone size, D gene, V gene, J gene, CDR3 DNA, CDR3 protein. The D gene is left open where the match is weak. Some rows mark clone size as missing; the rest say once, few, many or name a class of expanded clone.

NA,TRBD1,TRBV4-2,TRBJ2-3,TGTGCCAGCAGCCAAGATCGGGACAGGGGGGCAGATACGCAGTATTTT,CASSQDRDRGADTQYF
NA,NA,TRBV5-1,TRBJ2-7,TGCGCCAGCAGTCGAGGGGGAAGGAACGAGCAGTACTTC,CASSRGGRNEQYF
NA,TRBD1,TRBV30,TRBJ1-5,TGTGCCTGGAGTTCGACAGGGCTGGGTCAGCCCCAGCATTTT,CAWSSTGLGQPQHF
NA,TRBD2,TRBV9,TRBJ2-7,TGTGCCAGCAGCTTCGTAGCGGGGGGTAGGGACGAGCAGTACTTC,CASSFVAGGRDEQYF
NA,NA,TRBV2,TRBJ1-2,TGTGCCAGCAGTGCACGTGTTCTTTCAGGGGAAGGAGGCTACACCTTC,CASSARVLSGEGGYTF
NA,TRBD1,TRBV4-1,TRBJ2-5,TGCGCCAGCAGCCAAGATCGGGACAGGGTCGCCCAAGAGACCCAGTACTTC,CASSQDRDRVAQETQYF
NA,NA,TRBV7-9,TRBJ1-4,TGTGCCAGCAGTAAGAACAGGGCTGGGTCTCGGAATGAAAAACTGTTTTTT,CASSKNRAGSRNEKLFF
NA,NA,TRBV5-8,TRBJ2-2,TGTGCCAGCAGTTACCACCCTGTTAGCAGTACCGGGGAGCTGTTTTTT,CASSYHPVSSTGELFF
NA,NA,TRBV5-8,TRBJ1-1,TGTGCCAGCAGCCTGACAGGGAACACTGAAGCTTTCTTT,CASSLTGNTEAFF
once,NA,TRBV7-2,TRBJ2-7,TGTGCCAGCAGCGCTGTCACGGGAGACTCCGAGCAGTACTTC,CASSAVTGDSEQYF
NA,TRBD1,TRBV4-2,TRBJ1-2,TGTGCCAGCAGCCAAGAGCACAGGGGGGACTATGGCTACACCTTC,CASSQEHRGDYGYTF
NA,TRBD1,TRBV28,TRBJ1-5,TGTGCCAGCAGTTTACAGGGGGCAAATCAGCCCCAGCATTTT,CASSLQGANQPQHF
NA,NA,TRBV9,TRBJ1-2,TGTGCCAGCAGCGCCCCGGGGGATTTTAACTATGGCTACACCTTC,CASSAPGDFNYGYTF
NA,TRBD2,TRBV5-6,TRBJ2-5,TGTGCCAGCACCCTGGGGGGGGTCGAGACCCAGTACTTC,CASTLGGVETQYF
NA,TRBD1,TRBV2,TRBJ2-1,TGTGCCAGCAGCCGGGACAGCTCCTATAATGAGCAGTTCTTC,CASSRDSSYNEQFF
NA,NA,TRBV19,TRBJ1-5,TGTGCCAGTAGTTTACAGGGCGGCAATCAGCCCCAGCATTTT,CASSLQGGNQPQHF
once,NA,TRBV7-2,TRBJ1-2,TGTGCCAGCAGCTTACCAGGGCATGGCTACACCTTC,CASSLPGHGYTF
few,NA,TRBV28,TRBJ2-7,TGTGCCAGCAGTTTGTACAGGGTGGGAACCTACGAGCAGTACTTC,CASSLYRVGTYEQYF
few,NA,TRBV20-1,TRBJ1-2,TGCAGTGCTATGCGGGACTTGAGATACACCTTC,CSAMRDLRYTF
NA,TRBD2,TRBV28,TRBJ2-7,TGTGCCAGCAGTTTTACCACGGGGGGGCGTTACGAGCAGTACTTC,CASSFTTGGRYEQYF
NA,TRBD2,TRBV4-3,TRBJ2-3,TGCGCCAGCAGCCAAGACGTCCTAGCGGGGAGCACAGATACGCAGTATTTT,CASSQDVLAGSTDTQYF
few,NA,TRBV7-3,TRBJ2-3,TGTGCCAGCAGCTTACATCCTAGCTCAGATACGCAGTATTTT,CASSLHPSSDTQYF
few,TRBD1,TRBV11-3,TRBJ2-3,TGTGCCAGCAGCCCGGGACAGGGGTCAGATACGCAGTATTTT,CASSPGQGSDTQYF
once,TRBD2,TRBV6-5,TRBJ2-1,TGTGCCAGCAGCTCCGCGGGGGTCTGGAACAATGAGCAGTTCTTC,CASSSAGVWNNEQFF
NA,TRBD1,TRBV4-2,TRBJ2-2,TGTGCCAGCAGCCAAGATGGGCAGGGGGCGGTAGGGGAGCTGTTTTTT,CASSQDGQGAVGELFF
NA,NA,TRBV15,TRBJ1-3,TGTGCCACCAGCAGAGTCTTAGGAAACACCATATATTTT,CATSRVLGNTIYF
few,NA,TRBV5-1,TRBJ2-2,TGCGCCAGCAGCATTCTTACCGGGGAGCTGTTTTTT,CASSILTGELFF
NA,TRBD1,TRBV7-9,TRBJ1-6,TGTGCCAGCAGCCCGGGACAGGGGGCAGCGGGCTCACCCCTCCACTTT,CASSPGQGAAGSPLHF